This T cell receptor (beta chain) is from a study of shared clonotypes between healthy human individuals. CDR1 LNHDA and CDR2 SQIVND come from the germline V gene (reference sequence). The CDR3 consists of 14 residues. The V and J ends lost 7 bases and 8 bases respectively, with 19 bases between them. Libraries were prepared by immunoSEQ multiplex PCR; TCRdb keeps only in-frame clonotypes and omits some of them. The data contain about 490,000 clones, more than 75% of them singletons. Sample: PBMCs. The source of this sequence is a woman aged 40 to 50 in good health. Some clones in this sample may be carry-over from other donors' samples. The chain combines TRBV19 with TRBJ2-3; D unclear. DNA for the CDR3: TGTGCCAGTAACCCCCCCGGCGGTGTCTCTACGCAGTATTTT. The encoded protein is CASNPPGGVSTQYF.